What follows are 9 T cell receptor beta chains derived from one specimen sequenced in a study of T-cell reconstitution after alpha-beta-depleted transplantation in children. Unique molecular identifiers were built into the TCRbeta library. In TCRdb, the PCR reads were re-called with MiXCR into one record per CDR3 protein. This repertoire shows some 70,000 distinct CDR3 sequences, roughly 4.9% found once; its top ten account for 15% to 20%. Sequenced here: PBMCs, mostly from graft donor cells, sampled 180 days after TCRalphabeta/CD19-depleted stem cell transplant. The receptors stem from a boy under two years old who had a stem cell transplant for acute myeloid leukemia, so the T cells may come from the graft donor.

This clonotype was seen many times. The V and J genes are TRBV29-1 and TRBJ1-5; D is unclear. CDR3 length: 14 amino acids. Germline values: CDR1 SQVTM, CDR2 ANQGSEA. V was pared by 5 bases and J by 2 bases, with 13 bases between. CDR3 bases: TGCAGCGTTATACCGTTAGGAGGCAATCAGCCCCAGCATTTT. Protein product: CSVIPLGGNQPQHF.

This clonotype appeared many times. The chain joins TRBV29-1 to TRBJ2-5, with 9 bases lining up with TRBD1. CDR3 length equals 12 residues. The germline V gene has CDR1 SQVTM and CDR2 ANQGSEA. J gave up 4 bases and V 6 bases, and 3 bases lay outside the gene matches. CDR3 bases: TGCAGCGTGGGACAGGGTTCAGAGACCCAGTACTTC. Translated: CSVGQGSETQYF.

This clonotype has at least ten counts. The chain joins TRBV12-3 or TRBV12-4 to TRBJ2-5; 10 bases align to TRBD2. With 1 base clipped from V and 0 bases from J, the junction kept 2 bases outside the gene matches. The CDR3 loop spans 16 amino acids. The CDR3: CASSLELAGNQETQYF. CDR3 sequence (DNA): TGTGCCAGCAGTTTAGAACTAGCGGGGAACCAAGAGACCCAGTACTTC.

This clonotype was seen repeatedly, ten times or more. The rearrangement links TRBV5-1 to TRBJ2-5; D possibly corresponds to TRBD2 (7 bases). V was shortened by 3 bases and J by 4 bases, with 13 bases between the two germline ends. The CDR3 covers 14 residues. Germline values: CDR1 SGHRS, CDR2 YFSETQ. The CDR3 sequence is CASSSLGGGETQYF. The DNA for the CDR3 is TGCGCCAGCAGCTCACTAGGGGGGGGAGAGACCCAGTACTTC.

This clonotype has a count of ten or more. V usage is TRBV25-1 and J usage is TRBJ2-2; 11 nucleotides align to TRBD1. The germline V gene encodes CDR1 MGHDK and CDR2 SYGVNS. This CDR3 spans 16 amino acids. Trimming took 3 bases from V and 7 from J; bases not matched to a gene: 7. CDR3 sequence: CASSDQGQGGSGELFF. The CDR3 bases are TGTGCCAGCAGTGATCAGGGACAGGGGGGGAGCGGGGAGCTGTTTTTT. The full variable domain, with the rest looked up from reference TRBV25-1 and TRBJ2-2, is EADIYQTPRYLVIGTGKKITLECSQTMGHDKMYWYQQDPGMELHLIHYSYGVNSTEKGDLSSESTVSRIRTEHFPLTLESARPSHTSQYLCASSDQGQGGSGELFFGEGSRLTVL.

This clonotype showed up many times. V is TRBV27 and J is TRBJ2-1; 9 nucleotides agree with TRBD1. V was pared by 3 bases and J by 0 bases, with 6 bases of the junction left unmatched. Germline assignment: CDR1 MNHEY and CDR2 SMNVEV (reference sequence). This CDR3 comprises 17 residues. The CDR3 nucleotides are TGTGCCAGCAGTTTCCCCGGGACAGGGATCTCCTACAATGAGCAGTTCTTC. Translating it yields CASSFPGTGISYNEQFF.

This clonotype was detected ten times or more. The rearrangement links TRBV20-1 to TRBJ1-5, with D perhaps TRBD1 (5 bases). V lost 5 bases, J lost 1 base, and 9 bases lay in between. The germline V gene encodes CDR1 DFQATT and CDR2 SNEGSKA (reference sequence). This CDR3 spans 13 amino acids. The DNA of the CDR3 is TGCAGTGCTGGGGGGGGAAGCAATCAGCCCCAGCATTTT. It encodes CSAGGGSNQPQHF.

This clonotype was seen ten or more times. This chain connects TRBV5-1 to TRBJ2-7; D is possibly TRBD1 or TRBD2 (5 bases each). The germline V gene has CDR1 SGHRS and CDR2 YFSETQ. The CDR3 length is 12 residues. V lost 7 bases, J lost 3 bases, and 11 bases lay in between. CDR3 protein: CASRGPHYEQYF. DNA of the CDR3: TGCGCCAGCCGGGGACCGCACTACGAGCAGTACTTC.

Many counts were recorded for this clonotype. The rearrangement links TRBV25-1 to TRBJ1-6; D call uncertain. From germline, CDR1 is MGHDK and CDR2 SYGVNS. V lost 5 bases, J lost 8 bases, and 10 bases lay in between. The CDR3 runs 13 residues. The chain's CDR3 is CASSRKIHSPLHF. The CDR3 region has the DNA TGTGCCAGCAGTAGGAAGATCCATTCACCCCTCCACTTT.